This entry is about one T cell receptor beta chain. Antigen unknown. This record comes from a study of shared clonotypes between healthy human individuals. Study as a whole: A donor's plate count was three for CD4 naive and three for CD4 memory; CD8 naive had two and CD8 memory one. Study conclusions and caveats: Incompleteness in sorted-subset sequencing, despite large depth, was shown by rarefaction. Estimated richness values were generally larger in naive subsets than in memory subsets.

Naive CD8 populations comprised CD45RO-negative cells positively selected for CCR7, excluding terminally differentiated effector memory CD45RA+ cells. A deep-level run was used for the assay. Profiling relied on immunoSEQ multiplex PCR, and the TCRdb table lists in-frame clones only, not all of them. The profile shows about 2 million clones, 85% to 95% of them singletons. Sequencing was carried out using naive CD8+ T cells sorted from blood. The sequence came from a man aged 18 to 29 in good health.

The CDR3 reads CASSWWDSSYNSPLHF. DNA of the CDR3: TGTGCCAGCAGCTGGTGGGACAGCTCCTATAATTCACCCCTCCACTTT. The chain carries TRBV5-6 and TRBJ1-6, with 7 positions matching TRBD1. Trimming took 3 bases from V and 0 from J; bases not matched to a gene: 3. Germline V CDR1 and CDR2: SGHDT, YYEEEE. The CDR3 runs to 16 residues.